The T cell receptor beta chain described here comes from a study of technical replicates of blood from a few donors. V gave up 7 bases and J gave up 0 bases, with 7 bases separating them. This CDR3 has 13 amino acids. Per germline, CDR1 LNHDA and CDR2 SQIVND (reference sequence). TCRdb's table, derived via immunoSEQ multiplex PCR, lists solely in-frame clones and lacks some. Seen here are about 82,000 clones, under 96% observed once, and the top ten hold about 0.36%. Material for sequencing was T cells isolated from PBMCs. The TCR was taken from a human donor in good health. The chain couples TRBV19 to TRBJ2-1; D gene uncertain. Here the CDR3 reads CASTRSSYNEQFF. As DNA, the CDR3 is TGTGCCAGTACCCGGAGCTCCTACAATGAGCAGTTCTTC.